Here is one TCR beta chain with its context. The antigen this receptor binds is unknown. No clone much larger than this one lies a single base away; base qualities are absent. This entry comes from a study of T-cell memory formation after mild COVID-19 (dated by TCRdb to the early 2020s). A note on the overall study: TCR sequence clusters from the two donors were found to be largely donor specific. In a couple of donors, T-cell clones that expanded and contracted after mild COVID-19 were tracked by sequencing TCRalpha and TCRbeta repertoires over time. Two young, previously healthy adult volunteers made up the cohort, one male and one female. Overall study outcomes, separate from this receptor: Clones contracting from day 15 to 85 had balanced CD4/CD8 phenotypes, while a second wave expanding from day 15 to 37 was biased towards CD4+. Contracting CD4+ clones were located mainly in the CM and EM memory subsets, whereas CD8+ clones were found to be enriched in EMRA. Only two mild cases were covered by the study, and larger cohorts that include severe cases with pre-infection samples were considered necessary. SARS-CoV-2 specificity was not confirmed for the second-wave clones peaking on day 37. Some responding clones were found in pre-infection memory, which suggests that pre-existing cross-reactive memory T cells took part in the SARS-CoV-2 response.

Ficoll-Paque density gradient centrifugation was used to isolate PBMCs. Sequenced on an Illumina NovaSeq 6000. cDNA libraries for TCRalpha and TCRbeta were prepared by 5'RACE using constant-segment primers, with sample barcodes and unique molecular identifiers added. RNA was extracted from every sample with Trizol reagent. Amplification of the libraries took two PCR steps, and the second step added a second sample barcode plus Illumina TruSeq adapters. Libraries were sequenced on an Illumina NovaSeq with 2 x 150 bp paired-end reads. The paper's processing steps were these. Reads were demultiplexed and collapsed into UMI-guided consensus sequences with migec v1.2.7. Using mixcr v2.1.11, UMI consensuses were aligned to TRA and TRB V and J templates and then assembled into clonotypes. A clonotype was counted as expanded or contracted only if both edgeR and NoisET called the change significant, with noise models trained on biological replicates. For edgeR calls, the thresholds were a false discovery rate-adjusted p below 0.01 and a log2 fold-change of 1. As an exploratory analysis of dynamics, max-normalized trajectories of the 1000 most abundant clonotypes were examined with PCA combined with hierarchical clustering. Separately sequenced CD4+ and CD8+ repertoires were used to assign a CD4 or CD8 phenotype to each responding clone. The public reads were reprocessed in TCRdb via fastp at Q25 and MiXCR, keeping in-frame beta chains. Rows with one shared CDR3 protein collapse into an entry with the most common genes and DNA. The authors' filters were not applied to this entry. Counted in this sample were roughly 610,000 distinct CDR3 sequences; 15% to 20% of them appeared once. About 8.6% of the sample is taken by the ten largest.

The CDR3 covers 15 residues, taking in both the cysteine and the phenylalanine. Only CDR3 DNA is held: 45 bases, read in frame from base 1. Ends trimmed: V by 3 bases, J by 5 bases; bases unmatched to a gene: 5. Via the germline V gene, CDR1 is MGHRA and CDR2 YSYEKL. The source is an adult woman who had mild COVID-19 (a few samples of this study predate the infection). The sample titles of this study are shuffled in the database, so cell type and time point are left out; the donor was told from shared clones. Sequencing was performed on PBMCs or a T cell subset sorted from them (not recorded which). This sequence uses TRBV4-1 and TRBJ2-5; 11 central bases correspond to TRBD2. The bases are TGCGCCAGCAGCCAGTTAGCGGGGGGGCTGGAGACCCAGTACTTC. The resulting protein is CASSQLAGGLETQYF.